Listed below are T cell receptor beta chains from one sample, sequenced in a study of CD8+ T cells in alopecia areata. The data were produced by immunoSEQ multiplex PCR, yet TCRdb's version contains in-frame clones alone and is incomplete. The sample holds about 140,000 clones, about 88% seen once. The sample in question was CD8+ T cells sorted from blood, obtained at week 4, from a patient treated with tofacitinib. These receptors came from a human donor with alopecia areata. CDR3s leave out the opening cysteine and the closing phenylalanine or tryptophan. Each record gives: clone size, J gene, V gene, CDR3 protein. Not every row has a clone size; where given, it reads once, few, many or a size class.

abundance: .
j_gene: TRBJ2-1
v_gene: TRBV6-5
CDR3aa: ASMDFNGREQF

abundance: once
j_gene: TRBJ1-2
v_gene: TRBV27
CDR3aa: ASSSSDRTQGYT

abundance: .
j_gene: TRBJ1-4
v_gene: TRBV27
CDR3aa: ASSLGRGWEKLF

abundance: .
j_gene: TRBJ1-2
v_gene: TRBV29-1
CDR3aa: SVQGGSNYGYT

abundance: .
j_gene: TRBJ2-7
v_gene: TRBV27
CDR3aa: ASSQDPGPYEQY

abundance: once
j_gene: TRBJ2-1
v_gene: TRBV29-1
CDR3aa: SVEGTAGQATYNEQF

abundance: few
j_gene: TRBJ2-1
v_gene: TRBV14
CDR3aa: ASSQEGTSGRSYNEQF

abundance: .
j_gene: TRBJ2-7
v_gene: TRBV13
CDR3aa: ASSLMASGGDYEQY

abundance: .
j_gene: TRBJ2-5
v_gene: TRBV6-5
CDR3aa: ASRGSDLSGEQY

abundance: .
j_gene: TRBJ2-1
v_gene: TRBV7-3
CDR3aa: ASSLGGRNEQF

abundance: .
j_gene: TRBJ1-1
v_gene: TRBV30
CDR3aa: ASIENTEAF

abundance: .
j_gene: TRBJ2-5
v_gene: TRBV30
CDR3aa: AGYDGTQETQY

abundance: .
j_gene: TRBJ2-5
v_gene: TRBV5-6
CDR3aa: ASSPDPGAQETQY

abundance: .
j_gene: TRBJ1-2
v_gene: TRBV5-4
CDR3aa: ASTGATGKANYGYT

abundance: .
j_gene: TRBJ2-2
v_gene: TRBV29-1
CDR3aa: SGTSETGELF

abundance: .
j_gene: TRBJ2-7
v_gene: TRBV30
CDR3aa: AWSQVGGSEQY

abundance: .
j_gene: TRBJ2-3
v_gene: TRBV9
CDR3aa: ASSVGARGTDTQY

abundance: once
j_gene: TRBJ2-7
v_gene: TRBV6-5
CDR3aa: ASSYSGLEGYEQY

abundance: once
j_gene: TRBJ2-7
v_gene: TRBV5-6
CDR3aa: ASSRRLAGAPYEQY

abundance: .
j_gene: TRBJ2-7
v_gene: TRBV13
CDR3aa: ASSLDVDEQY

abundance: .
j_gene: TRBJ1-5
v_gene: TRBV6-1
CDR3aa: ASSEEVLSNQPQH

abundance: once
j_gene: TRBJ2-1
v_gene: TRBV6-5
CDR3aa: ASSTHGSSYNEQF

abundance: .
j_gene: TRBJ1-1
v_gene: TRBV9
CDR3aa: ASSVALVGTEAF

abundance: few
j_gene: TRBJ1-1
v_gene: TRBV5-6
CDR3aa: ASSLNQGPTEAF

abundance: .
j_gene: TRBJ2-7
v_gene: TRBV4-1
CDR3aa: ASSQLQVGGTGSEQY

abundance: .
j_gene: TRBJ1-1
v_gene: TRBV30
CDR3aa: AWSTTENTEAF